This T cell receptor beta chain was documented in a study of cytomegalovirus exposure and HLA in healthy donors. Whole-study results and caveats: Differences between HLA loci emerged in a later analysis of TCR association rates, with DRB1 most and HLA-C fewest. Some V segments, including TRBV6-2 and TRBV6-3, were excluded as indistinguishable. Per a prior analysis, the majority of TCR beta V segments were productive roughly 87% or roughly 30% of the time. For presence/absence analyses, sequencing depth was assumed to be roughly uniform across donors.

PCR primers comprised 60 Vbeta and 13 Jbeta primers. Sequenced by immunoSEQ multiplex PCR; TCRdb stores in-frame clones only, minus some. Of over 75,000 clones in the sample, over 75% were seen once. The CDR3 totals 14 residues. The germline V gene has CDR1 MNHEY and CDR2 SVGAGI. The germline V and J ends were trimmed by 4 bases and 3 bases, with 9 bases remaining between them. With regard to this clone: Its target is unknown.

This sequence joins TRBV6-5 and TRBJ2-2, with D possibly TRBD1 on 5 matching bases. The sample taken for sequencing was PBMCs. The receptor was isolated from a female donor in good health and CMV-seronegative. The CDR3 loop reads CASSSRQYTGELFF. The CDR3 coding sequence is TGTGCCAGCAGTTCCAGACAGTACACCGGGGAGCTGTTTTTT.